Shown below are 27 T cell receptor gamma chains from a single sample sequenced in a study of Vδ1+ human thymocytes (dated by TCRdb to the late 2010s). Overall results and qualifications from the work: The thymic TRG and TRD repertoires appeared highly polyclonal, with Gaussian CDR3 length distributions, in contrast to the oligoclonal repertoires of peripheral blood.

Sequencer: Illumina MiSeq. RNA was isolated using the RNeasy mini kit, and reverse transcription was performed with Superscript III. CDR3 amplicons were produced by multiplex PCR using pooled V-gene forward primers and a constant-region reverse primer with Illumina adaptor overhangs. Clone calls in TCRdb were regenerated from the public reads with CATT, after which identical DNA sequences shared one row. The sample table records around 30,000 gamma-chain clones; over 15% of these occur just once. The top ten clones comprise approximately 1.9% of the sample. What these receptors recognize is not known. The sample was Vdelta1+ gamma-delta thymocytes from the thymus. What this sample's cell subset or site label stands for: FACS-sorted CD3+ TCRalphabeta- TCRVdelta1+ TCRVdelta2- thymocytes. The receptors originated from a boy under three years old who had congenital heart surgery.

The chain has TRGV3 and TRGJ1 or TRGJ2. The V and J ends lost 0 bases and 10 bases, in that order; junction bases with no gene match: 6. CDR1 and CDR2 from the germline V gene are VTNTFY and YDVSTARD (reference sequence). This CDR3 comprises 12 residues. In DNA, the CDR3 is TGTGCCACCTGGGACAGGCTACAAAAGAAACTCTTT. Protein: CATWDRLQKKLF.

In the case of this clone: Being one base from a much bigger clone, this may be a read error. Other DNA sequences in this specimen translate into the identical CDR3. V usage is TRGV9 and J usage is TRGJ1 or TRGJ2. Trimming took 2 bases from V and 10 from J; bases not matched to a gene: 5. The germline gives CDR1 GITISATS, CDR2 ISYDGTV (reference sequence). The CDR3 loop spans 11 amino acids. The CDR3 DNA sequence: TGTGCCTTGTGGGAGGCGCGAAAGAAACTCTTT. Translated, it gives CALWEARKKLF.

Regarding this clone: This same CDR3 is encoded by further DNA sequences in the sample. The rearrangement uses TRGV9 and TRGJ1 or TRGJ2. The CDR3 is made up of 14 amino acids. Germline CDR1 GITISATS, CDR2 ISYDGTV (reference sequence). The V and J ends lost 2 bases and 4 bases, in that order; junction bases with no gene match: 8. The CDR3 sequence is CALWEAAPYYKKLF. Written as DNA, the CDR3 is TGTGCCTTGTGGGAGGCGGCCCCCTATTATAAGAAACTCTTT.

This sequence joins TRGV5 and TRGJ1 or TRGJ2. The CDR3 length is 11 residues. CDR1 and CDR2 from the germline V gene are VINAFY and YDVSNSKD. V was pared by 5 bases and J by 10 bases, with 8 bases of the junction left unmatched. In nucleotides, the CDR3 is TGTGCCACCTGGGCACACCCCAAGAAACTCTTT. Translated: CATWAHPKKLF.

The chain links TRGV9 to TRGJP. V gave up 4 bases and J gave up 6 bases; unmatched junction bases: 3. There are 15 residues in the CDR3. Germline CDR1 reads GITISATS; CDR2 reads ISYDGTV (reference sequence). The CDR3 DNA reads as TGTGCCTTGTGGGAATCAGAGTTGGGCAAAAAAATCAAGGTATTT. It yields the protein CALWESELGKKIKVF.

The sample holds a few counts of this clone. The chain links TRGV2 to TRGJP1. The CDR3 consists of 16 residues. Germline V gives CDR1 EGSNGY, CDR2 YDSYNSKV. With V trimmed by 1 base and J by 0 bases, 5 bases remained unmatched. This CDR3 is CATWDGANTTGWFKIF. CDR3 nucleotide sequence: TGTGCCACCTGGGACGGAGCTAATACCACTGGTTGGTTCAAGATATTT.

The table lists this clone with a few counts. This chain connects TRGV5 to TRGJP2. Trimming cost V 0 bases and J 4 bases; bases outside gene matches: 5. The CDR3 has 15 residues. CDR1 is VINAFY, CDR2 YDVSNSKD, per germline. CDR3 nucleotides: TGTGCCACCTGGGACAGGCCCTATAGTGATTGGATCAAGACGTTT. Translation: CATWDRPYSDWIKTF.

Notes on this clone: The sample carries other DNA sequences with the same CDR3. V and J are TRGV2 and TRGJ1 or TRGJ2. The CDR3 spans 13 residues. Trimming at V came to 0 bases and at J to 6 bases, leaving 5 bases not matched to a gene. Germline CDR1 is EGSNGY and CDR2 is YDSYNSKV. The CDR3 spells CATWDGPGYKKLF. CDR3 nucleotides: TGTGCCACCTGGGACGGGCCAGGTTATAAGAAACTCTTT.

This clone was counted a few times. This chain joins TRGV3 and TRGJP1. Germline V lookup: CDR1 VTNTFY, CDR2 YDVSTARD (reference sequence). The CDR3 runs to 14 residues. With 6 bases clipped from V and 6 bases from J, the junction kept 10 bases outside the gene matches. The CDR3 sequence is CATWRGQSGWFKIF. The CDR3 DNA reads as TGTGCCACCTGGAGAGGGCAGTCTGGTTGGTTCAAGATATTT.

The chain couples TRGV4 to TRGJ1 or TRGJ2. V lost 6 bases, J lost 6 bases, and 11 bases stayed unmatched. Germline V gene data show CDR1 as EGSTGY and CDR2 as YDSYTSSV. The CDR3 is 13 residues long. CDR3 nucleotides: TGTGCCACCTGGATTCGCGCATGTTATAAGAAACTCTTT. Residues: CATWIRACYKKLF.

V and J are TRGV9 and TRGJP. V lost 3 bases, J lost 7 bases, and 6 bases stayed unmatched. CDR3 length equals 16 residues. Looked up from germline, CDR1 is GITISATS and CDR2 is ISYDGTV (reference sequence). As DNA, the CDR3 is TGTGCCTTGTGGGAGACCTGGGAGTTGGGCAAAAAAATCAAGGTATTT. As protein: CALWETWELGKKIKVF.

The chain has TRGV4 and TRGJP1. The germline gives CDR1 EGSTGY, CDR2 YDSYTSSV. After removal of 0 bases from V and 2 bases from J, the junction contained 9 bases not matched to a gene. The CDR3 runs to 17 residues. As DNA, the CDR3 is TGTGCCACCTGGGATGGGCTAGTCGAGACCACTGGTTGGTTCAAGATATTT. Translating gives CATWDGLVETTGWFKIF.

The genes are TRGV3 and TRGJ1 or TRGJ2. Germline loops: CDR1 VTNTFY, CDR2 YDVSTARD (reference sequence). This CDR3 comprises 11 residues. V dropped 5 bases and J dropped 8; count of bases not matched to a gene: 6. CDR3 in DNA: TGTGCCACCTGGGGGATGAATAAGAAACTCTTT. As protein: CATWGMNKKLF.

The chain joins TRGV5 to TRGJP2. This CDR3 has 16 residues. The germline V gene has CDR1 VINAFY and CDR2 YDVSNSKD. V shed 1 base and J 3 bases; nucleotides not matched to a gene: 8. CDR3 in DNA: TGTGCCACCTGGGACAGATTGCTCGGTAGTGATTGGATCAAGACGTTT. It translates to CATWDRLLGSDWIKTF.

V is TRGV2 and J is TRGJ1 or TRGJ2. J was trimmed by 15 bases and V by 4 bases; bases with no gene match: 6. This CDR3 has 9 residues. Per the germline V gene, CDR1 is EGSNGY and CDR2 is YDSYNSKV. CDR3 sequence: CATWDLRLF. CDR3 nucleotide sequence: TGTGCCACCTGGGATCTCCGACTCTTT.

The gene calls are TRGV9 and TRGJ1 or TRGJ2. Germline V gives CDR1 GITISATS, CDR2 ISYDGTV (reference sequence). The CDR3 totals 14 residues. V shed 0 bases and J 6 bases; nucleotides not matched to a gene: 8. CDR3 in amino acids: CALWEVQIGYKKLF. The CDR3, as DNA: TGTGCCTTGTGGGAGGTGCAAATCGGTTATAAGAAACTCTTT.

The chain combines TRGV2 with TRGJ1 or TRGJ2. The CDR3 extends over 16 amino acids. V trimming: 0 bases; J trimming: 0 bases; junction bases outside the gene matches: 8. Germline V CDR1 and CDR2: EGSNGY, YDSYNSKV. CDR3 loop: CATWDGAPSNYYKKLF. As DNA, the CDR3 is TGTGCCACCTGGGACGGGGCCCCTTCGAATTATTATAAGAAACTCTTT.

This clone was seen a few times. The chain carries TRGV8 and TRGJP2. V shed 1 base and J 6 bases; nucleotides not matched to a gene: 2. Germline V lookup: CDR1 VENAVY, CDR2 YDSYNSRV. The CDR3 consists of 13 residues. This CDR3 reads CATWDSRDWIKTF. The CDR3 nucleotides are TGTGCCACCTGGGATAGCCGTGATTGGATCAAGACGTTT.

The chain joins TRGV9 to TRGJP1. Germline V lookup: CDR1 GITISATS, CDR2 ISYDGTV (reference sequence). The CDR3 totals 15 residues. V lost 3 bases and J lost 0; bases outside the gene matches: 4. CDR3 in amino acids: CALWEINTTGWFKIF. CDR3 coding DNA: TGTGCCTTGTGGGAGATTAATACCACTGGTTGGTTCAAGATATTT.

This clone occurred a few times. The chain links TRGV5 to TRGJP1. V was pared by 4 bases and J by 1 base, with 3 bases of the junction left unmatched. Germline values: CDR1 VINAFY, CDR2 YDVSNSKD. This CDR3 region has 14 residues. The CDR3 spells CATWESTTGWFKIF. The CDR3 DNA sequence: TGTGCCACCTGGGAAAGTACCACTGGTTGGTTCAAGATATTT.

This clone was counted only a few times. The chain couples TRGV4 to TRGJ1 or TRGJ2. After removal of 1 base from V and 7 bases from J, the junction contained 7 bases not matched to a gene. Germline-derived CDR1 and CDR2 are EGSTGY and YDSYTSSV. The CDR3 is 13 amino acids. The CDR3 DNA reads as TGTGCCACCTGGGATGGCGTTCGGTATAAGAAACTCTTT. The encoded protein is CATWDGVRYKKLF.

This clone is deemed medium-sized. The J gene is TRGJ1 or TRGJ2, the V gene TRGV5. J gave up 7 bases and V 3 bases, and 0 bases lay outside the gene matches. CDR3 length equals 10 residues. Germline V gene data show CDR1 as VINAFY and CDR2 as YDVSNSKD. CDR3 in amino acids: CATWDYKKLF. CDR3 DNA sequence: TGTGCCACCTGGGACTATAAGAAACTCTTT.

This clone is labeled medium-sized. This chain joins TRGV9 and TRGJ1 or TRGJ2. The CDR3 covers 11 residues. The germline V gene has CDR1 GITISATS and CDR2 ISYDGTV (reference sequence). The V gene end was trimmed by 3 bases and the J gene end by 5 bases; junction bases not matched to a gene: 1. CDR3 sequence reads: CALWEHYKKLF. CDR3 coding DNA: TGTGCCTTGTGGGAGCATTATAAGAAACTCTTT.

The rearrangement joins TRGV9 to TRGJ1 or TRGJ2. The J segment lost 0 bases and the V segment lost 6 bases, leaving 2 bases of the junction unmatched. CDR3 length equals 12 residues. Germline-derived CDR1 and CDR2 are GITISATS and ISYDGTV (reference sequence). CDR3 sequence reads: CALWRNYYKKLF. The CDR3 DNA reads as TGTGCCTTGTGGAGGAATTATTATAAGAAACTCTTT.

The sample holds a few counts of this clone. The sample holds other DNA sequences that translate to the same CDR3. The rearrangement links TRGV8 to TRGJP2. In germline, CDR1 is VENAVY, CDR2 YDSYNSRV. Losses at the gene ends were 4 bases for V and 5 bases for J; bases not matched to a gene: 7. This CDR3 has 14 residues. The CDR3 sequence is CATWDRPSDWIKTF. The CDR3 nucleotides are TGTGCCACCTGGGACCGCCCCAGTGATTGGATCAAGACGTTT.

This clone was detected a few times. The V gene is TRGV2, the J gene TRGJ1 or TRGJ2. This CDR3 comprises 13 residues. V shed 5 bases, J shed 0 bases, and the junction held 4 bases outside the gene matches. Germline V lookup: CDR1 EGSNGY, CDR2 YDSYNSKV. Written as DNA, the CDR3 is TGTGCCACCTGGGGGTGGAATTATTATAAGAAACTCTTT. Its translation is CATWGWNYYKKLF.

Only a few counts were recorded for this clone. The chain joins TRGV9 to TRGJ1 or TRGJ2. The junction had 18 bases not matched to a gene; V was cut back by 9 bases and J by 10 bases. Germline V gives CDR1 GITISATS, CDR2 ISYDGTV (reference sequence). The CDR3 loop spans 13 amino acids. This CDR3 reads CALGARWGRKKLF. CDR3 in DNA: TGTGCCTTGGGGGCTAGATGGGGCAGAAAGAAACTCTTT.